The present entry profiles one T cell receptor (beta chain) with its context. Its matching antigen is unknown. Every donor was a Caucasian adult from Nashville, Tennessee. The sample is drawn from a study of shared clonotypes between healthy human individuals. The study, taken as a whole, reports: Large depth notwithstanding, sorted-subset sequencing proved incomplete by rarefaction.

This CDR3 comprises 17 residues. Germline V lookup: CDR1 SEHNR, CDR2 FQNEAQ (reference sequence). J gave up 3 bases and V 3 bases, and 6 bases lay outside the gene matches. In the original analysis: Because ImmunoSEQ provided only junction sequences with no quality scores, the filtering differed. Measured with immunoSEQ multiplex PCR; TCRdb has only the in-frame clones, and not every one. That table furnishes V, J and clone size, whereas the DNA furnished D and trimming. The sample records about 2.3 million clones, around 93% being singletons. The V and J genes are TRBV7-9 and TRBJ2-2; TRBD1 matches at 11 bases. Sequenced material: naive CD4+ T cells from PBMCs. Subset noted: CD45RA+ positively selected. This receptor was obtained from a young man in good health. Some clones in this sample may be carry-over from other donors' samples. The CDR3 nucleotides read TGTGCCAGCAGCTTCCCAGGACAGGGGGCGTACACCGGGGAGCTGTTTTTT. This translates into CASSFPGQGAYTGELFF.